What follows are 4 T cell receptor beta chains derived from one specimen sequenced in a study of blood T cells in healthy people across ages (dated by TCRdb to about 2015). Receptors were amplified or captured by 5' RACE. Instrument on record: Illumina HiSeq 2500. A second roughly 6 to 12 cycle PCR used a sample-barcoded 5' primer and a J-beta primer mix. The public reads were reanalyzed by TCRdb: fastp trimming at Q25, MiXCR alignment, in-frame beta chains only. Every CDR3 protein is listed once, alongside the most common genes and DNA of its rows. For this sample the table gives 1.5 million to 1.9 million distinct CDR3 sequences, of which 42% were detected only once. The top ten constitute roughly 3.7% of the sample. Specimen: blood. These receptors all come from a woman between 18 and 29 years old in good health.

The CDR3 sequence: CAWEGQPNTEAFF. CDR3 nucleotides: TGTGCCTGGGAGGGACAGCCGAACACTGAAGCTTTCTTT. V and J are TRBV30 and TRBJ1-1; 7 bases fit TRBD1. The germline V gene has CDR1 GTSNPN and CDR2 SVGIG (reference sequence). CDR3 length equals 13 residues. J gave up 1 base and V 5 bases, and 4 bases lay outside the gene matches.

There are a few counts of this clonotype. The gene calls are TRBV6-5 and TRBJ2-1, with 9 bases matching TRBD2. The J segment lost 0 bases and the V segment lost 6 bases, leaving 6 bases of the junction unmatched. The CDR3 has 16 residues. Germline CDR1 is MNHEY and CDR2 is SVGAGI. CDR3 nucleotide sequence: TGTGCCAGCAGAGCCCTAGCGGGACGCTCCTACAATGAGCAGTTCTTC. It encodes CASRALAGRSYNEQFF.

V is TRBV21-1 and J is TRBJ2-7; the table gives TRBD2 as D, unverified against the DNA. TRBV21-1 is a recognized pseudogene. The CDR3 is made up of 15 amino acids. For the CDR3, the DNA is TGTGCCAGCTTTCCGAGACTAGCGGGAGACCGACCGCAGTACTTC. Translated: CASFPRLAGDRPQYF.

V gene TRBV7-4 combines with J gene TRBJ2-7; 8 bases line up with TRBD2. The junction had 7 bases not matched to a gene; V was cut back by 0 bases and J by 9 bases. The CDR3 spans 14 residues. Germline values: CDR1 SGHVT, CDR2 SQSDAQ. This chain's CDR3 is CASSLAQGAGVQYF. CDR3 coding DNA: TGTGCCAGCAGCTTAGCGCAAGGAGCGGGGGTGCAGTACTTC.